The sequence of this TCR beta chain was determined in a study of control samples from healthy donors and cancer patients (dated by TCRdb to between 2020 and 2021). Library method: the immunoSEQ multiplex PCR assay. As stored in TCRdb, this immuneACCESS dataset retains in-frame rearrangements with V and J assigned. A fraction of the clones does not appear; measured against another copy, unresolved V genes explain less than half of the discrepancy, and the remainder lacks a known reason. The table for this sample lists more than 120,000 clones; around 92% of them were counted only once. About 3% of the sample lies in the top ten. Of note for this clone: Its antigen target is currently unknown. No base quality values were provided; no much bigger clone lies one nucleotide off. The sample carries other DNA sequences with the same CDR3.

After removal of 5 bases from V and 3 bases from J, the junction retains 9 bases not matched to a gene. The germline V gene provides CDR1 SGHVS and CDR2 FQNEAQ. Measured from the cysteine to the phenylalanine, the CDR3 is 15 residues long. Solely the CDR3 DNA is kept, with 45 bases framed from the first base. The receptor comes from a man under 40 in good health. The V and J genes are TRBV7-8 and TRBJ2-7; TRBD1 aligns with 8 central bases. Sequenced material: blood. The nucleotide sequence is TGTGCCAGCAGCCTGCCCAGGACAGGGCGCTACGAGCAGTACTTC. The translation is CASSLPRTGRYEQYF.